These T cell receptor beta chains were read from a single sample in a study of technical replicates of blood from a handful of donors. The assay was immunoSEQ multiplex PCR, and TCRdb's table has in-frame clones only and misses some. Of about 16,000 clones in the sample, 86% are singletons; the top ten hold approximately 11%. What was sequenced was PBMCs. The receptor set was obtained from a human donor in good health. Both conserved end residues are part of each CDR3. The order of the fields is V gene, clone size, J gene, D gene, CDR3 DNA, CDR3 protein. The D gene is left open where the match is weak. Rows give clone size only sometimes, using once, few, many, or a class for an expanded clone.

v_call: TRBV6-1
clone_size: .
j_call: TRBJ1-2
d_call: TRBD1
cdr3_nt: TGTGCCAGCAAGGGGGCAGGGGGCTACTATGGCTACACCTTC
cdr3_aa: CASKGAGGYYGYTF

v_call: TRBV7-9
clone_size: few
j_call: TRBJ2-2
d_call: TRBD2
cdr3_nt: TGTGCCAGCAGCCAGTCAAGCGGGGTTAACACCGGGGAGCTGTTTTTT
cdr3_aa: CASSQSSGVNTGELFF

v_call: TRBV4-1
clone_size: once
j_call: TRBJ1-5
d_call: .
cdr3_nt: TGCGCCAGCAGCCCACGTTCTGACAGAAACAATCAGCCCCAGCATTTT
cdr3_aa: CASSPRSDRNNQPQHF

v_call: TRBV7-2
clone_size: .
j_call: TRBJ2-7
d_call: .
cdr3_nt: TGTGCCAGCAGCCCGGCGGGCCCCGGGTACGAGCAGTACTTC
cdr3_aa: CASSPAGPGYEQYF

v_call: TRBV9
clone_size: .
j_call: TRBJ2-2
d_call: TRBD2
cdr3_nt: TGTGCCAGCACAGAAGCGGGAGCCCCGAACACCGGGGAGCTGTTTTTT
cdr3_aa: CASTEAGAPNTGELFF

v_call: TRBV9
clone_size: .
j_call: TRBJ2-7
d_call: .
cdr3_nt: TGTGCCAGCAGCGTAGATACTAGTACCTACGAGCAGTACTTC
cdr3_aa: CASSVDTSTYEQYF

v_call: TRBV5-4
clone_size: once
j_call: TRBJ1-1
d_call: TRBD1
cdr3_nt: TGTGCCAGCAGCTTGGAGGGGGGCAGGGGGCGGAACACTGAAGCTTTCTTT
cdr3_aa: CASSLEGGRGRNTEAFF

v_call: TRBV10-3
clone_size: .
j_call: TRBJ1-4
d_call: .
cdr3_nt: TGTGCCATCAGTGAGGTGGCGGCGGTAGGGGGTGAAAAACTGTTTTTT
cdr3_aa: CAISEVAAVGGEKLFF

v_call: TRBV29-1
clone_size: .
j_call: TRBJ1-2
d_call: .
cdr3_nt: TGCAGGACAGAGGGGGAAAATGGCTACACCTTC
cdr3_aa: CRTEGENGYTF

v_call: TRBV6-5
clone_size: .
j_call: TRBJ2-7
d_call: TRBD1
cdr3_nt: TGTGCCAGCAGTTACGACAGGGTACGGTACGAGCAGTACTTC
cdr3_aa: CASSYDRVRYEQYF

v_call: TRBV10-1
clone_size: .
j_call: TRBJ2-2
d_call: TRBD1
cdr3_nt: TGCGCCAGCAGTGAGATGACAGGGGGTAACACCGGGGAGCTGTTTTTT
cdr3_aa: CASSEMTGGNTGELFF

v_call: TRBV4-2
clone_size: once
j_call: TRBJ1-1
d_call: .
cdr3_nt: TGTGCCAGCAGCCAAGATAATGGGGGCTCGGCTTTCTTT
cdr3_aa: CASSQDNGGSAFF

v_call: TRBV9
clone_size: few
j_call: TRBJ2-2
d_call: TRBD2
cdr3_nt: TGTGCCAGCAGCATCCTGACTAGCGGGAGCGCAGGGGAGCTGTTTTTT
cdr3_aa: CASSILTSGSAGELFF

v_call: TRBV6-6
clone_size: .
j_call: TRBJ2-7
d_call: .
cdr3_nt: TGTGCCAGCAGTTACGCGGGGAGCTCCTACGAGCAGTACTTC
cdr3_aa: CASSYAGSSYEQYF

v_call: TRBV6-6
clone_size: .
j_call: TRBJ2-5
d_call: .
cdr3_nt: TGTGCCAGCAGTTACCGTGCGGTTCAAGAGACCCAGTACTTC
cdr3_aa: CASSYRAVQETQYF

v_call: TRBV2
clone_size: .
j_call: TRBJ2-7
d_call: .
cdr3_nt: TGTGCCAGCAGTAGGGACATTCCCACCTACGAGCAGTACTTC
cdr3_aa: CASSRDIPTYEQYF

v_call: TRBV27
clone_size: .
j_call: TRBJ2-3
d_call: TRBD2
cdr3_nt: TGTGCCAGCAGTTTATCTGGGACTAGCGGGAGAGATACGCAGTATTTT
cdr3_aa: CASSLSGTSGRDTQYF

v_call: TRBV19
clone_size: .
j_call: TRBJ2-3
d_call: .
cdr3_nt: TGTGCCAGTAGTATTGGTAACGTCCTAGGACAGACGCAGTATTTT
cdr3_aa: CASSIGNVLGQTQYF

v_call: TRBV10-2
clone_size: .
j_call: TRBJ1-4
d_call: .
cdr3_nt: TGCGCCAGCAGTCCACAGGGCCCCCCCAATGAAAAACTGTTTTTT
cdr3_aa: CASSPQGPPNEKLFF

v_call: TRBV2
clone_size: .
j_call: TRBJ2-1
d_call: .
cdr3_nt: TGTGCCAGCAGTGAGCGGGCGGCCGGGGAGAATGAGCAGTTCTTC
cdr3_aa: CASSERAAGENEQFF

v_call: TRBV4-1
clone_size: .
j_call: TRBJ1-1
d_call: .
cdr3_nt: TGCGCCAGCAGCCAAGCAGAAACCGAGGGGGACACTGAAGCTTTCTTT
cdr3_aa: CASSQAETEGDTEAFF

v_call: TRBV7-6
clone_size: .
j_call: TRBJ2-1
d_call: TRBD2
cdr3_nt: TGTGCCAGCACCATTAACGCGGGACTAGCAAACAATGAGCAGTTCTTC
cdr3_aa: CASTINAGLANNEQFF

v_call: TRBV6-5
clone_size: once
j_call: TRBJ2-7
d_call: .
cdr3_nt: TGTGCCAGCAGTTACACCATCGGTAGCTACGAGCAGTACTTC
cdr3_aa: CASSYTIGSYEQYF

v_call: TRBV27
clone_size: .
j_call: TRBJ2-1
d_call: TRBD1
cdr3_nt: TGTGCCAGCAGTTCCGGACAGGGCCACTACAATGAGCAGTTCTTC
cdr3_aa: CASSSGQGHYNEQFF

v_call: TRBV7-2
clone_size: .
j_call: TRBJ2-1
d_call: TRBD2
cdr3_nt: TGTGCCAGCAGGTTAGGACTAGCGGGAGTCAATGAGCAGTTCTTC
cdr3_aa: CASRLGLAGVNEQFF

v_call: TRBV5-1
clone_size: .
j_call: TRBJ2-2
d_call: TRBD2
cdr3_nt: TGCGCCAGCAGCTTGAGGGAGGGCCCTGGGGAGCTGTTTTTT
cdr3_aa: CASSLREGPGELFF

v_call: TRBV6-1
clone_size: .
j_call: TRBJ1-5
d_call: .
cdr3_nt: TGTGCCAGCAACAGAAGGCCCCAGCATTTT
cdr3_aa: CASNRRPQHF

v_call: TRBV2
clone_size: .
j_call: TRBJ2-1
d_call: .
cdr3_nt: TGTGCCAGCACCCCGGAGGATGGGGATGAGCAGTTCTTC
cdr3_aa: CASTPEDGDEQFF

v_call: TRBV5-1
clone_size: .
j_call: TRBJ2-2
d_call: TRBD1
cdr3_nt: TGCGCCAGCAGCTTGTGGACAGGGGCAACCGGGGAGCTGTTTTTT
cdr3_aa: CASSLWTGATGELFF

v_call: TRBV6-4
clone_size: .
j_call: TRBJ2-3
d_call: TRBD2
cdr3_nt: TGTGCCAGCAGTGACCAGGGACTAGCGACAGATACGCAGTATTTT
cdr3_aa: CASSDQGLATDTQYF

v_call: TRBV27
clone_size: .
j_call: TRBJ2-1
d_call: .
cdr3_nt: TGTGCCAGCGGCGGAGGGCGGAGCTCCTACAATGAGCAGTTCTTC
cdr3_aa: CASGGGRSSYNEQFF

v_call: TRBV9
clone_size: .
j_call: TRBJ2-6
d_call: TRBD1
cdr3_nt: TGTGCCAGCAGCGTAGGGGGGACAGCCTTACGTGGGGCCAACGTCCTGACTTTC
cdr3_aa: CASSVGGTALRGANVLTF

v_call: TRBV7-9
clone_size: .
j_call: TRBJ2-1
d_call: TRBD2
cdr3_nt: TGTGCCAGCAGCACATGGACTAGCTACAATGAGCAGTTCTTC
cdr3_aa: CASSTWTSYNEQFF

v_call: TRBV9
clone_size: .
j_call: TRBJ2-5
d_call: .
cdr3_nt: TGTGCCAGCAGCGTAAGCTCACAGGGAGGGGAGACCCAGTACTTC
cdr3_aa: CASSVSSQGGETQYF

v_call: TRBV19
clone_size: once
j_call: TRBJ1-3
d_call: TRBD1
cdr3_nt: TGTGCCAGTAGTAGACCCGGGACAGGGACTGGAAACACCATATATTTT
cdr3_aa: CASSRPGTGTGNTIYF

v_call: TRBV27
clone_size: .
j_call: TRBJ1-2
d_call: .
cdr3_nt: TGTGCCAGCAGTTCGCCCCAACTCGGGGGGACCTACACCTTC
cdr3_aa: CASSSPQLGGTYTF

v_call: TRBV6-1
clone_size: .
j_call: TRBJ1-3
d_call: .
cdr3_nt: TGTGCCAGCAGTGAATTGGGGGGCTCTGGAAACACCATATATTTT
cdr3_aa: CASSELGGSGNTIYF

v_call: TRBV9
clone_size: .
j_call: TRBJ2-3
d_call: TRBD2
cdr3_nt: TGTGCCAGCAGCGTAGAAGGTGGGAGGGGTGCAGATACGCAGTATTTT
cdr3_aa: CASSVEGGRGADTQYF

v_call: TRBV5-1
clone_size: .
j_call: TRBJ2-5
d_call: TRBD1
cdr3_nt: TGCGCCAGCAGCCCAGGGACAGGGCTGGAGACCCAGTACTTC
cdr3_aa: CASSPGTGLETQYF

v_call: TRBV9
clone_size: .
j_call: TRBJ1-1
d_call: .
cdr3_nt: TGTGCCAGCAGCGTAGCAGGTTACACTGAAGCTTTCTTT
cdr3_aa: CASSVAGYTEAFF

v_call: TRBV10-3
clone_size: once
j_call: TRBJ2-7
d_call: TRBD2
cdr3_nt: TGTGCCATCAGTGAGTCGCTAGCGGGAGTAACCTCCTACGAGCAGTACTTC
cdr3_aa: CAISESLAGVTSYEQYF

v_call: TRBV6-5
clone_size: .
j_call: TRBJ2-7
d_call: TRBD2
cdr3_nt: TGTGCCAGCAGTAGCGGGAGGGGGTCCGAGCAGTACTTC
cdr3_aa: CASSSGRGSEQYF

v_call: TRBV13
clone_size: .
j_call: TRBJ2-2
d_call: TRBD2
cdr3_nt: TGTGCCAGCAGGGCGGGAGCGAACACCGGGGAGCTGTTTTTT
cdr3_aa: CASRAGANTGELFF

v_call: TRBV7-8
clone_size: .
j_call: TRBJ2-3
d_call: TRBD2
cdr3_nt: TGTGCCAGCAGCCCCAAGATCACTAGCGAGAGCACAGATACGCAGTATTTT
cdr3_aa: CASSPKITSESTDTQYF

v_call: TRBV10-2
clone_size: .
j_call: TRBJ2-7
d_call: .
cdr3_nt: TGCGCCAGCAGTGGACTAGCCTACGAGCAGTACTTC
cdr3_aa: CASSGLAYEQYF

v_call: TRBV14
clone_size: .
j_call: TRBJ1-5
d_call: .
cdr3_nt: TGTGCCAGCAGCCCAAAGATCACACAGAGCAATCAGCCCCAGCATTTT
cdr3_aa: CASSPKITQSNQPQHF

v_call: TRBV19
clone_size: .
j_call: TRBJ1-5
d_call: .
cdr3_nt: TGTGCCAGTAGTATATTAGCAGTTAGCAATCAGCCCCAGCATTTT
cdr3_aa: CASSILAVSNQPQHF

v_call: TRBV6-5
clone_size: .
j_call: TRBJ2-7
d_call: .
cdr3_nt: TGTGCCAGCAGTACCTATGGCCCGGGATCGTACGAGCAGTACTTC
cdr3_aa: CASSTYGPGSYEQYF

v_call: TRBV29-1
clone_size: .
j_call: TRBJ1-5
d_call: .
cdr3_nt: TGCAGCGTTACCAGGGGCGCCGGCAATCAGCCCCAGCATTTT
cdr3_aa: CSVTRGAGNQPQHF

v_call: TRBV7-2
clone_size: .
j_call: TRBJ2-7
d_call: .
cdr3_nt: TGTGCCAGCAGCCCATTTGGGCGGGGCGAGCAGTACTTC
cdr3_aa: CASSPFGRGEQYF

v_call: TRBV29-1
clone_size: once
j_call: TRBJ1-5
d_call: .
cdr3_nt: TGCAGCGTTGAAGAGGGGGGGGGTCAGCCCCAGCATTTT
cdr3_aa: CSVEEGGGQPQHF

v_call: TRBV30
clone_size: .
j_call: TRBJ2-7
d_call: TRBD1
cdr3_nt: TGTGCCTGGAGGGACAGGGACTCCTCCTACGAGCAGTACTTC
cdr3_aa: CAWRDRDSSYEQYF

v_call: TRBV6-5
clone_size: few
j_call: TRBJ1-5
d_call: .
cdr3_nt: TGTGCCAGCAGTTACTCGGTGGCGGGTCAGCCCCAGCATTTT
cdr3_aa: CASSYSVAGQPQHF

v_call: TRBV7-9
clone_size: .
j_call: TRBJ1-2
d_call: .
cdr3_nt: TGTGCCAGCAGCCCCGGCCGGGGGTTTGACTATGGCTACACCTTC
cdr3_aa: CASSPGRGFDYGYTF

v_call: TRBV11-2
clone_size: .
j_call: TRBJ1-1
d_call: .
cdr3_nt: TGTGCCAGCAGCTTAATACCCGCGGCTGAAGCTTTCTTT
cdr3_aa: CASSLIPAAEAFF